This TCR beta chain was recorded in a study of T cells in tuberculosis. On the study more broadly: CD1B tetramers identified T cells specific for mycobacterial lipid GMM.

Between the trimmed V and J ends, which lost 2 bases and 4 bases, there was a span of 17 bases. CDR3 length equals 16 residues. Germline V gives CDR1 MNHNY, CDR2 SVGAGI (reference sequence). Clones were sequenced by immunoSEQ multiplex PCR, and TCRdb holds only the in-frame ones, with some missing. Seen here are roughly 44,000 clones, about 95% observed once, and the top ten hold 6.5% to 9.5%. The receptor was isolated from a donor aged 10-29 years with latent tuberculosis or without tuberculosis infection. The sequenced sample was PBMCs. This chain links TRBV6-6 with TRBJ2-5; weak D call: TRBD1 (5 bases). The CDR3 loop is CASSYLGRDYRETQYF. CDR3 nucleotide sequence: TGTGCCAGCAGTTACCTTGGCAGGGATTATCGAGAGACCCAGTACTTC.